Listed below are T cell receptor beta chains from one sample, sequenced in a study of blood T cell repertoires in COVID-19. Profiled with immunoSEQ multiplex PCR; TCRdb holds only in-frame clones, not every one. This repertoire shows around 300,000 clones, around 86% found once; its top ten account for 1.7%. The sample consisted of PBMCs or T cells enriched from blood (not recorded which). The receptors were sampled from a woman in her 40s who had recovered from COVID-19. The CDR3 runs from the conserved cysteine through the conserved F or W. The order of the fields is CDR3 protein, J gene, V gene.

CATSRGGDQETQYF TRBJ2-5 TRBV15
CASGSGFSGANVLTF TRBJ2-6 TRBV12-5
CASSRREGGYEQYF TRBJ2-7 TRBV6-5
CASSTSTDTQYF TRBJ2-3 TRBV4-3
CAWDRGVTGELFF TRBJ2-2 TRBV30
CASSYSPSNTEAFF TRBJ1-1 TRBV6-5
CASSFPRGYTF TRBJ1-2 TRBV12-3/TRBV12-4
CASSKEEASSYNEQFF TRBJ2-1 TRBV21-1
CASSQGAGNDGTQYF TRBJ2-5 TRBV3-1/TRBV3-2
CAWSGGGRQPQHF TRBJ1-5 TRBV30
CAWGTGSNQPQHF TRBJ1-5 TRBV30
CASSRGDMSSYEQYF TRBJ2-7 TRBV14
CASSLYIGDYEQYF TRBJ2-7 TRBV5-4
CASSLGQNTGELFF TRBJ2-2 TRBV19
CASSAYWGGPRNEQFF TRBJ2-1 TRBV9
CASSQTGGDTQYF TRBJ2-3 TRBV4-2
CARGPYEQYF TRBJ2-7 TRBV27